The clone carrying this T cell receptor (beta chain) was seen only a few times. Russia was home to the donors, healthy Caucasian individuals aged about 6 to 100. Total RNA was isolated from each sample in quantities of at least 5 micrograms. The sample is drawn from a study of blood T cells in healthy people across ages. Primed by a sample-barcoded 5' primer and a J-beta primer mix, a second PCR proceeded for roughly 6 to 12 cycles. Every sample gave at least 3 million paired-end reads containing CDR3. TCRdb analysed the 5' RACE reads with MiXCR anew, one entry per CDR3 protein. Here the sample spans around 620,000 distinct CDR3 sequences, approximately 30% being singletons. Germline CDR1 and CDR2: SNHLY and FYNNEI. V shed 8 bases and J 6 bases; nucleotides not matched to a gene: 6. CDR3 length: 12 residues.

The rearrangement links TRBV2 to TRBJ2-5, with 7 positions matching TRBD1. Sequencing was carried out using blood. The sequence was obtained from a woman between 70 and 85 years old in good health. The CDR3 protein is CASLTGFQTQYF. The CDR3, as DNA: TGTGCCAGCCTGACAGGGTTTCAGACCCAGTACTTC.